This is a list of T cell receptor beta chains from one sample in a study of molecular identifiers for immune sequencing clone quantification. MiXCR, applied by TCRdb to the PCR reads, yields one record per CDR3 protein. The sample shows some 650,000 distinct CDR3 sequences, nearly 20% of them seen only once. Sequenced: naive CD8+ T cells from blood, with Jurkat cell RNA spiked in. Receptors were obtained from a human donor in good health. Some libraries in this study had Jurkat cell RNA spiked in. The CDR3 runs from the conserved cysteine through the conserved F or W. D genes are given only for firm matches. Clone size is not always given. Where it is, it says once, few, many or a class for expanded clones.

abundance,v_gene,j_gene,d_gene,CDR3aa,CDR3nt
NA,TRBV12-3/TRBV12-4,TRBJ2-1,TRBD2,CASSFRTSGLPLYNEQFF,TGTGCCAGCAGTTTTAGGACTAGCGGGTTGCCCCTCTACAATGAGCAGTTCTTC
many,TRBV9,TRBJ2-3,NA,CASSVSGATDTQYF,TGTGCCAGCAGCGTTTCAGGGGCGACAGATACGCAGTATTTT
few,TRBV13,TRBJ2-7,TRBD2,CASSLTGGSSYEQYF,TGTGCCAGCAGCCTAACGGGAGGGAGCTCCTACGAGCAGTACTTC
many,TRBV5-5,TRBJ1-1,NA,CASSFFSLTEAFF,TGTGCCAGCAGCTTTTTTTCACTCACTGAAGCTTTCTTT
many,TRBV24-1,TRBJ2-3,NA,CATSEGRGRTDTQYF,TGTGCCACCAGTGAAGGGAGGGGGCGCACAGATACGCAGTATTTT
NA,TRBV7-6,TRBJ2-7,NA,CASSSSFGVPPSYEQYF,TGTGCCAGCAGCTCCTCTTTTGGGGTTCCTCCATCGTACGAGCAGTACTTC
few,TRBV7-9,TRBJ1-3,TRBD1,CASSTPGTGAQNTIYF,TGTGCCAGCAGCACTCCCGGGACAGGGGCCCAAAACACCATATATTTT
NA,TRBV6-2/TRBV6-3,TRBJ1-6,NA,CASSVGPPPLHF,TGTGCCAGCAGCGTAGGGCCGCCACCCCTCCACTTT
many,TRBV4-2,TRBJ2-3,NA,CASSQVGSASTDTQYF,TGTGCCAGCAGCCAAGTCGGATCGGCTAGCACAGATACGCAGTATTTT
many,TRBV20-1,TRBJ1-2,TRBD1,CSARDSQGATIYGYTF,TGCAGTGCTAGGGACTCACAGGGGGCCACGATCTATGGCTACACCTTC
few,TRBV3-1,TRBJ2-7,TRBD2,CASSHGREFYEQYF,TGTGCCAGCAGCCATGGGCGGGAGTTCTACGAGCAGTACTTC
many,TRBV25-1,TRBJ2-7,NA,CASSDSLRGYEQYF,TGTGCCAGCAGTGACAGCCTGAGGGGCTACGAGCAGTACTTC
many,TRBV6-1,TRBJ2-7,NA,CASRTTGLAYEQYF,TGTGCCAGCAGAACTACAGGGCTCGCCTACGAGCAGTACTTC
many,TRBV5-1,TRBJ2-7,NA,CASSFAGVSYEQYF,TGCGCCAGCAGCTTCGCAGGGGTGTCCTACGAGCAGTACTTC
many,TRBV20-1,TRBJ2-3,TRBD2,CSARTSGGPADTQYF,TGCAGTGCGAGGACTAGCGGGGGGCCGGCAGATACGCAGTATTTT
many,TRBV6-6,TRBJ2-3,TRBD2,CASSYSTRGGLTDTQYF,TGTGCCAGCAGTTACTCGACCCGCGGGGGGCTCACAGATACGCAGTATTTT
many,TRBV20-1,TRBJ2-7,TRBD2,CSARGAGLAGVSTYEQYF,TGCAGTGCTAGAGGGGCGGGGCTAGCGGGAGTGAGCACGTACGAGCAGTACTTC
few,TRBV6-2/TRBV6-3,TRBJ1-2,TRBD1,CASSPFPGQYYGYTF,TGTGCCAGCAGTCCCTTCCCGGGACAGTACTATGGCTACACCTTC
NA,TRBV3-1,TRBJ2-1,NA,CASSPQRQPNNEQFF,TGTGCCAGCAGCCCACAGCGGCAGCCCAACAATGAGCAGTTCTTC
NA,TRBV11-2,TRBJ2-3,TRBD2,CASSLLGLAGALSTDTQYF,TGTGCCAGCAGCTTGCTGGGACTAGCGGGGGCCCTGAGCACAGATACGCAGTATTTT
few,TRBV7-9,TRBJ1-2,TRBD1,CASSPWTGGTLNYGYTF,TGTGCCAGCAGCCCGTGGACAGGGGGCACCCTCAACTATGGCTACACCTTC
few,TRBV2,TRBJ2-5,TRBD2,CASRATGGVGETQYF,TGTGCCAGCAGGGCAACTGGGGGGGTTGGAGAGACCCAGTACTTC
few,TRBV13,TRBJ1-1,NA,CASSQSVGRFVGTEAFF,TGTGCCAGCAGCCAATCCGTGGGGCGTTTTGTGGGCACTGAAGCTTTCTTT
many,TRBV7-9,TRBJ2-7,NA,CASSLAWQADYEQYF,TGTGCCAGCAGCTTAGCTTGGCAGGCCGACTACGAGCAGTACTTC
many,TRBV4-3,TRBJ2-7,NA,CASSQDLTRYEQYF,TGCGCCAGCAGCCAAGATTTAACCCGCTACGAGCAGTACTTC
many,TRBV29-1,TRBJ2-7,TRBD1,CSVVDGTGPTGVYF,TGCAGCGTCGTCGATGGGACAGGGCCAACGGGGGTGTACTTC
NA,TRBV4-3,TRBJ2-5,NA,CASSRDIPETQYF,TGCGCCAGCAGCCGAGACATACCGGAGACCCAGTACTTC
many,TRBV12-3/TRBV12-4,TRBJ1-2,NA,CASSLTVNYGYTF,TGTGCCAGCAGTCTTACAGTCAACTATGGCTACACCTTC
few,TRBV3-1,TRBJ1-2,NA,CASSQVLRAGVLTNYGYTF,TGTGCCAGCAGCCAAGTTCTAAGGGCAGGCGTCCTGACTAACTATGGCTACACCTTC
many,TRBV5-4,TRBJ2-7,NA,CASSLQGYYEQYF,TGTGCCAGCAGTTTACAGGGTTACTACGAGCAGTACTTC
many,TRBV7-9,TRBJ1-1,TRBD1,CASSPTPGQGTEAFF,TGTGCCAGCAGCCCAACTCCGGGACAGGGTACTGAAGCTTTCTTT
many,TRBV4-3,TRBJ2-3,NA,CASSQGLGGPTPDTQYF,TGCGCCAGCAGCCAAGGCCTTGGCGGCCCTACCCCAGATACGCAGTATTTT
many,TRBV2,TRBJ1-5,TRBD1,CASRGWTGTSNQPQHF,TGTGCCAGCAGAGGTTGGACAGGGACTAGCAATCAGCCCCAGCATTTT
many,TRBV19,TRBJ1-5,TRBD1,CASIMGGGPNQPQHF,TGTGCCAGTATCATGGGAGGGGGCCCCAATCAGCCCCAGCATTTT
many,TRBV7-6,TRBJ1-1,TRBD1,CASSFGQGMNTEAFF,TGTGCCAGCAGCTTCGGACAGGGCATGAACACTGAAGCTTTCTTT
NA,TRBV20-1,TRBJ2-3,NA,CSARDRRPIPSTDTQYF,TGCAGTGCTAGAGATAGGAGGCCGATACCTAGCACAGATACGCAGTATTTT
few,TRBV20-1,TRBJ2-5,TRBD2,CSARDYRLAYQETQYF,TGCAGTGCTAGAGATTACCGACTAGCGTACCAAGAGACCCAGTACTTC
NA,TRBV19,TRBJ1-2,NA,CASSSSPDGYTF,TGTGCCAGTAGTTCTAGTCCGGATGGCTACACCTTC
NA,TRBV7-2,TRBJ2-7,TRBD2,CTSSFSGGPEQYF,TGTACCAGCAGCTTTTCGGGAGGCCCAGAGCAGTACTTC
many,TRBV28,TRBJ1-2,NA,CASSSPGRSLGSYTF,TGTGCCAGCAGTTCCCCTGGCAGGTCGCTTGGGAGCTACACCTTC
few,TRBV6-4,TRBJ1-5,NA,CASSGPFDRGDQPQHF,TGTGCCAGCAGCGGACCGTTTGACCGGGGGGATCAGCCCCAGCATTTT
many,TRBV12-3/TRBV12-4,TRBJ2-3,TRBD2,CASSLKSLAATKTSTDTQYF,TGTGCCAGCAGTTTAAAGTCGCTAGCGGCAACCAAAACTAGCACAGATACGCAGTATTTT
few,TRBV6-2/TRBV6-3,TRBJ2-7,NA,CASSYGGGGYEQYF,TGTGCCAGCAGTTATGGAGGGGGAGGATACGAGCAGTACTTC
many,TRBV11-2,TRBJ2-1,NA,CASSLDVRDLAPHEQFF,TGTGCCAGCAGCTTAGACGTTAGGGACTTAGCCCCCCATGAGCAGTTCTTC
NA,TRBV10-2,TRBJ1-2,NA,CASSGDRTGYTF,TGCGCCAGCAGTGGGGACCGGACCGGCTACACCTTC
NA,TRBV6-1,TRBJ1-2,NA,CASSDERQGGADGYTF,TGTGCCAGCAGTGATGAAAGGCAGGGAGGAGCGGATGGCTACACCTTC
few,TRBV4-1,TRBJ1-5,NA,CASSLGFEMSSQPQHF,TGCGCCAGCAGCCTTGGGTTTGAGATGAGCAGTCAGCCCCAGCATTTT
NA,TRBV4-3,TRBJ2-7,NA,CASGRGPSYEQYF,TGCGCCAGCGGCCGAGGGCCCTCCTACGAGCAGTACTTC